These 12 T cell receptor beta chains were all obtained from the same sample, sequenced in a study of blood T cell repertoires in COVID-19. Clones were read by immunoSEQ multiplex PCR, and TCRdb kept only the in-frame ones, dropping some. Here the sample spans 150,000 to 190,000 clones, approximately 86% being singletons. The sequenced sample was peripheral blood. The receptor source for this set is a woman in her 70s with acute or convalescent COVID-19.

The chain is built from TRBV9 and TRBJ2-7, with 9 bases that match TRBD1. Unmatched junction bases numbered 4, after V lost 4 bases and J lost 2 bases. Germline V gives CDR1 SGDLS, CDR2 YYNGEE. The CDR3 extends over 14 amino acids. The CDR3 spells CASSLRQGAYEQYF. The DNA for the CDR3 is TGTGCCAGCAGCCTCCGACAGGGGGCCTACGAGCAGTACTTC.

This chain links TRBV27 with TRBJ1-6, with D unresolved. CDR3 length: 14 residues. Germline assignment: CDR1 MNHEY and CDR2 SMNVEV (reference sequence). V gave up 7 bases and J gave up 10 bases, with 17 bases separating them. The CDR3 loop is CASKEARVWSPLHF. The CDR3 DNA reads TGTGCCAGCAAGGAAGCGAGGGTATGGTCACCCCTCCACTTT.

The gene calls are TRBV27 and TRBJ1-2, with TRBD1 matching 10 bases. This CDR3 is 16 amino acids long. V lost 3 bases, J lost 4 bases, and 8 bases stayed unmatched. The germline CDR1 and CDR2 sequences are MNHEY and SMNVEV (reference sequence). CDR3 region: CASSFLTGQGTYGYTF. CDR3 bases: TGTGCCAGCAGTTTCCTCACGGGACAGGGGACCTATGGCTACACCTTC.

As DNA, the CDR3 is TGTGCCTGGAGCTTGAGTCGGGAGCAGTTCTTC. Translation: CAWSLSREQFF. This chain joins TRBV30 and TRBJ2-1; D is undetermined. CDR1 and CDR2 from the germline V gene are GTSNPN and SVGIG (reference sequence). The CDR3 is 11 residues long. V lost 3 bases, J lost 10 bases, and 10 bases lay in between.

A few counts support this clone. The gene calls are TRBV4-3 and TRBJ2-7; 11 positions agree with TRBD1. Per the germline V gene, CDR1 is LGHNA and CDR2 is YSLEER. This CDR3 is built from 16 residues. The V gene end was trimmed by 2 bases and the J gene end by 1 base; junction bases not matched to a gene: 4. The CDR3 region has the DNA TGCGCCAGCAGCCAAACCGGGACAGGGGGTTCCTACGAGCAGTACTTC. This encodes CASSQTGTGGSYEQYF.

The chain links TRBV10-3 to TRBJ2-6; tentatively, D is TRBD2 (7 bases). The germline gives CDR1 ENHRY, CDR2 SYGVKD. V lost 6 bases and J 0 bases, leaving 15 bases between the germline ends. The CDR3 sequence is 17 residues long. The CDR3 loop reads CAISPRGASSGANVLTF. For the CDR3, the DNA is TGTGCCATCAGCCCCCGGGGGGCTAGCTCTGGGGCCAACGTCCTGACTTTC.

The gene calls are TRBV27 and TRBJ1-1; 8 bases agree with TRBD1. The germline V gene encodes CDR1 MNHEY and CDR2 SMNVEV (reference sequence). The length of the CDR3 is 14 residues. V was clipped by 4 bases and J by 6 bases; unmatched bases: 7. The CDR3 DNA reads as TGTGCCAGCAGTTGGGCTGACAGGGGCGCTGAAGCTTTCTTT. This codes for CASSWADRGAEAFF.

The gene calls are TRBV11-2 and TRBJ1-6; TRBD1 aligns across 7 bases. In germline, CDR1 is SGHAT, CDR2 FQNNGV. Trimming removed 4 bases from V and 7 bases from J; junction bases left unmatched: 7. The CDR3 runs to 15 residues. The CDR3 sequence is CASSSRQGVNSPLHF. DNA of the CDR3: TGTGCCAGCAGCTCCCGACAGGGCGTCAATTCACCCCTCCACTTT.

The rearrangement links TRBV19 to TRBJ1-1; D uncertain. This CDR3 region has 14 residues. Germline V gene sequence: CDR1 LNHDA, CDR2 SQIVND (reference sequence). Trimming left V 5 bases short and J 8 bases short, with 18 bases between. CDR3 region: CASSSRELHQEAFF. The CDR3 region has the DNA TGTGCCAGTAGTTCCCGGGAGTTACATCAGGAAGCTTTCTTT.

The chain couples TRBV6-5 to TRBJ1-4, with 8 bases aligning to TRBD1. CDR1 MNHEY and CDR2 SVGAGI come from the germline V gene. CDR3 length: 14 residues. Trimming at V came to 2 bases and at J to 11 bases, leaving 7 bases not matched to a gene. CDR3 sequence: CASSYESRQGKLFF. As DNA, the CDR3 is TGTGCCAGCAGTTACGAGTCTCGACAGGGGAAACTGTTTTTT.

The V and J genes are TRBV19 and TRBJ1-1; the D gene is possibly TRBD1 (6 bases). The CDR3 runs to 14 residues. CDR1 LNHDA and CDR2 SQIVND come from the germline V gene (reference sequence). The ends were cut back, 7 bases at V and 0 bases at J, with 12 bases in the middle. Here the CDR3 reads CASTQGLVNTEAFF. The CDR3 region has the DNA TGTGCCAGTACACAGGGTTTGGTGAACACTGAAGCTTTCTTT.

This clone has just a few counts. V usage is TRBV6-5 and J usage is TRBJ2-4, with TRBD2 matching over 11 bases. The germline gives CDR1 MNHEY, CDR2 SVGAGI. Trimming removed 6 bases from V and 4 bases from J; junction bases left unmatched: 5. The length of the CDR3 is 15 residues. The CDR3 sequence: CASRDPSGGKNIQYF. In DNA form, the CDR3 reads TGTGCCAGCAGGGACCCTAGCGGGGGGAAAAACATTCAGTACTTC.